This T cell receptor beta chain appears in the sequencing data of a study of identical twins. Study conclusions and caveats: The study found weaker excess twin sharing in beta out-of-frame sequences.

From the 5' RACE reads, TCRdb called clonotypes with MiXCR, one entry per CDR3 protein. The data contain roughly 700,000 distinct CDR3 sequences, around 8.3% of them singletons. Trimming pared 6 bases from V and 7 bases from J, leaving 16 bases between. This CDR3 is built from 14 residues. Germline lookup yields CDR1 MNHNS and CDR2 SASEGT. This clonotype has a count of ten or more. The antigen remains undetermined. This same sample was also part of a study on yellow fever vaccine responses in identical twins.

V usage is TRBV6-1 and J usage is TRBJ2-1; D remains ambiguous. Sequencing used PBMCs. The receptor was derived from a woman younger than 35 in good health. This CDR3 is CASSRRDGSNEQFF. The CDR3 coding sequence is TGTGCCAGCAGCAGACGTGACGGAAGTAATGAGCAGTTCTTC.